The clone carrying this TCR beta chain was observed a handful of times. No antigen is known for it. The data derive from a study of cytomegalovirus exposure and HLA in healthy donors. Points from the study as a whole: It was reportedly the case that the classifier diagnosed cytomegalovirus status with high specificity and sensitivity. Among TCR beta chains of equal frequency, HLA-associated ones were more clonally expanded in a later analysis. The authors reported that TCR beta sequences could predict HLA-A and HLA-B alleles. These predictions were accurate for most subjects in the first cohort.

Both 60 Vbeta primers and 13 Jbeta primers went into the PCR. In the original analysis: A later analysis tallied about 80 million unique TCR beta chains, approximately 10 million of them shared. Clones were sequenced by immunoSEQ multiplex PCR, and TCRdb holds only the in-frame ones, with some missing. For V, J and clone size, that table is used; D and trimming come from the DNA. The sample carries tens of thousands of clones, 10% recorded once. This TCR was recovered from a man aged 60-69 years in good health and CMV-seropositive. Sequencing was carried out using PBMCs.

CDR3 region: CASSSRQGASLEQYF. The CDR3 nucleotides read TGTGCCAGCAGTTCCAGACAGGGGGCCTCGCTCGAGCAGTACTTC. The V call is TRBV6-5, the J call TRBJ2-7; 10 nucleotides agree with TRBD1. CDR1 and CDR2 from the germline V gene are MNHEY and SVGAGI. The ends lost 4 bases at V and 6 bases at J; junction bases unmatched: 9. CDR3 length: 15 residues.